What follows describes a single T cell receptor (beta chain). Its antigen is unidentified. Germline V lookup: CDR1 SGHRS, CDR2 YFSETQ. There are 11 residues in the CDR3. The V end lost 4 bases, the J end lost 3 bases, and 4 bases lay between the germline ends. TCRdb keeps only in-frame clones here, not all; method: immunoSEQ multiplex PCR. The sample consists of fewer than 55,000 clones, more than 80% of them appearing once. The data are from a study of T cell responses to AZD1222 COVID-19 vaccine. The study, taken as a whole, reports: Most donors were white British and more were female, and clonal diversity was possibly underestimated.

The sequence came from an adult in good health. Sequencing used peripheral blood, obtained on day 0 of AZD1222 vaccination. V and J are TRBV5-1 and TRBJ2-5; D is unresolved. In DNA, the CDR3 is TGCGCCAGCAGCGGGAAAGAGACCCAGTACTTC. Translated: CASSGKETQYF.